This T cell receptor (beta chain) comes out of a study of blood T cells in healthy people across ages. Study-level background: Roughly one uniquely barcoded beta molecule per two T cells was captured.

The authors isolated at least 7 million PBMCs per sample. Worth noting for this clonotype: Its specificity is not known.

Germline lookup yields CDR1 SGHRS and CDR2 YFSETQ. The CDR3 has 17 amino acids. V gave up 3 bases and J gave up 3 bases; unmatched junction bases: 9. With a J-beta primer mix and a sample-barcoded 5' primer, a second PCR ran about 7 to 11 cycles. Each cDNA molecule received a tag from a template-switch adaptor that had 12 random nucleotides. A single record per CDR3 protein comes from TCRdb applying MiXCR to the 5' RACE reads. Of 800,000 to 1,000,000 distinct CDR3 sequences in the sample, roughly 50% were seen once. Study-wide results and caveats: Underestimates were what the diversity estimates from one million T cells were considered to be.

Specimen: blood. The chain joins TRBV5-1 to TRBJ2-3, with 11 bases fitting TRBD2. The clonotype originates from a man aged 25-45 years in good health. The CDR3 reads CASSSRVAGGPTDTQYF. CDR3 nucleotides: TGCGCCAGCAGCTCGAGAGTAGCGGGGGGGCCTACAGATACGCAGTATTTT.